A selection of T cell receptor beta chains follows, all from one sample in a study of T cell responses to AZD1222 COVID-19 vaccine. Sequencing used immunoSEQ multiplex PCR; TCRdb keeps in-frame clones, though not all of them. Of some 170,000 clones listed, 88% are singletons. The sample in question was peripheral blood, obtained 28 days after the second AZD1222 dose. All receptors derive from an adult who received the AZD1222 COVID-19 vaccine. Each CDR3 is given with its conserved first and last residue. A D gene is named only where the DNA matches it firmly. Clone size is shown for a subset of rows, as once, few, many or a class of expanded clone.

J: TRBJ2-1
D: .
V: TRBV5-1
size: few
CDR3: CASSLGDSYNEQFF
DNA: TGCGCCAGCAGCTTGGGGGACTCCTACAATGAGCAGTTCTTC

J: TRBJ1-2
D: .
V: TRBV7-9
size: .
CDR3: CASSSGTWSYTF
DNA: TGTGCCAGCAGCTCCGGGACGTGGAGCTACACCTTC

J: TRBJ2-1
D: TRBD1
V: TRBV4-2
size: .
CDR3: CASSQSRDRGPFF
DNA: TGTGCCAGCAGCCAGAGCCGGGACAGGGGGCCGTTCTTC

J: TRBJ2-7
D: .
V: TRBV20-1
size: .
CDR3: CSAGSYEQYF
DNA: TGCAGTGCTGGAAGCTACGAGCAGTACTTC

J: TRBJ2-3
D: .
V: TRBV11-2
size: .
CDR3: CASSPGRGDTQYF
DNA: TGTGCCAGCAGCCCAGGGCGGGGAGATACGCAGTATTTT

J: TRBJ2-3
D: .
V: TRBV19
size: .
CDR3: CASSIGAGITDTQYF
DNA: TGTGCCAGTAGTATAGGGGCAGGAATCACAGATACGCAGTATTTT

J: TRBJ2-1
D: .
V: TRBV7-9
size: .
CDR3: CASSLVGREQFF
DNA: TGTGCCAGCAGCTTAGTGGGCCGTGAGCAGTTCTTC

J: TRBJ2-1
D: TRBD2
V: TRBV6-6
size: .
CDR3: CASNGGLAYEQFF
DNA: TGTGCCAGCAATGGGGGACTAGCCTATGAGCAGTTCTTC

J: TRBJ1-1
D: .
V: TRBV7-2
size: .
CDR3: CASSFLLSAFF
DNA: TGTGCCAGCAGCTTCCTTCTAAGCGCTTTCTTT

J: TRBJ2-4
D: .
V: TRBV5-1
size: .
CDR3: CASSEGAKNIQYF
DNA: TGCGCCAGCAGTGAGGGAGCCAAAAACATTCAGTACTTC

J: TRBJ1-1
D: TRBD1
V: TRBV3-1/TRBV3-2
size: .
CDR3: CASGQGMNTEAFF
DNA: TGTGCCAGCGGACAGGGGATGAACACTGAAGCTTTCTTT

J: TRBJ1-4
D: .
V: TRBV6-5
size: .
CDR3: CASSYPPRWQEKLFF
DNA: TGTGCCAGCAGTTATCCCCCCAGGTGGCAAGAAAAACTGTTTTTT

J: TRBJ1-6
D: .
V: TRBV9
size: .
CDR3: CASSVGGRVNSPLHF
DNA: TGTGCCAGCAGCGTAGGGGGACGGGTAAATTCACCCCTCCACTTT

J: TRBJ1-3
D: TRBD1
V: TRBV7-3
size: .
CDR3: CASSHRGVGNTIYF
DNA: TGTGCCAGCAGCCACAGGGGAGTCGGAAACACCATATATTTT

J: TRBJ1-5
D: TRBD1
V: TRBV7-9
size: .
CDR3: CASSSLGQGVNQPQHF
DNA: TGTGCCAGCAGCTCCCTCGGACAGGGAGTAAATCAGCCCCAGCATTTT

J: TRBJ2-1
D: .
V: TRBV3-1/TRBV3-2
size: .
CDR3: CASSQGGPSAHNEQFF
DNA: TGTGCCAGCAGCCAAGGTGGGCCCTCGGCCCACAATGAGCAGTTCTTC

J: TRBJ1-1
D: .
V: TRBV4-1
size: .
CDR3: CASSQDQGRYTEAFF
DNA: TGCGCCAGCAGCCAGGACCAGGGGAGGTACACTGAAGCTTTCTTT

J: TRBJ1-6
D: .
V: TRBV11-2
size: .
CDR3: CASSLAWGPDSPLHF
DNA: TGTGCCAGCAGCTTAGCTTGGGGTCCCGATTCACCCCTCCACTTT

J: TRBJ1-1
D: .
V: TRBV10-1
size: .
CDR3: CASSEATQGSRMNTEAFF
DNA: TGCGCCAGCAGTGAGGCTACACAGGGTTCTCGGATGAACACTGAAGCTTTCTTT

J: TRBJ2-7
D: .
V: TRBV11-2
size: .
CDR3: CASSLFYEQYF
DNA: TGTGCCAGCAGCCTCTTCTACGAGCAGTACTTC

J: TRBJ2-6
D: .
V: TRBV7-2
size: few
CDR3: CASGPRQAGANVLTF
DNA: TGTGCCAGCGGGCCTCGCCAGGCAGGGGCCAACGTCCTGACTTTC

J: TRBJ2-7
D: TRBD2
V: TRBV29-1
size: .
CDR3: CSVQLAGSEDYEQYF
DNA: TGCAGCGTTCAACTAGCGGGGAGCGAGGACTACGAGCAGTACTTC

J: TRBJ1-3
D: .
V: TRBV27
size: .
CDR3: CASSLNGKTGNTIYF
DNA: TGTGCCAGCAGTCTTAACGGAAAAACTGGAAACACCATATATTTT

J: TRBJ2-7
D: TRBD2
V: TRBV7-8
size: .
CDR3: CASSLPGLVSYEQYF
DNA: TGTGCCAGCAGCTTACCTGGACTAGTGTCCTACGAGCAGTACTTC

J: TRBJ1-2
D: .
V: TRBV30
size: .
CDR3: CAWSVGARVAGYTF
DNA: TGTGCCTGGAGTGTAGGCGCCAGGGTCGCTGGCTACACCTTC

J: TRBJ2-7
D: .
V: TRBV19
size: once
CDR3: CASSLGASYEQYF
DNA: TGTGCCAGTAGTCTGGGGGCATCCTACGAGCAGTACTTC

J: TRBJ2-3
D: TRBD2
V: TRBV29-1
size: .
CDR3: CSSRGLAEYTQYF
DNA: TGCAGCTCACGGGGACTAGCGGAGTATACGCAGTATTTT

J: TRBJ2-3
D: TRBD2
V: TRBV30
size: .
CDR3: CAWSGGGAADTQYF
DNA: TGTGCCTGGAGTGGCGGGGGGGCCGCAGATACGCAGTATTTT

J: TRBJ1-2
D: TRBD1
V: TRBV18
size: once
CDR3: CASSLLRIQGDYGYTF
DNA: TGTGCCAGCTCCCTCTTGAGGATCCAGGGGGACTATGGCTACACCTTC

J: TRBJ1-2
D: .
V: TRBV6-1
size: .
CDR3: CASSEGEGAGYGYTF
DNA: TGTGCCAGCAGTGAAGGCGAGGGCGCAGGCTATGGCTACACCTTC

J: TRBJ2-1
D: .
V: TRBV5-6
size: .
CDR3: CASSQRHEQFF
DNA: TGTGCCAGCAGCCAAAGACATGAGCAGTTCTTC